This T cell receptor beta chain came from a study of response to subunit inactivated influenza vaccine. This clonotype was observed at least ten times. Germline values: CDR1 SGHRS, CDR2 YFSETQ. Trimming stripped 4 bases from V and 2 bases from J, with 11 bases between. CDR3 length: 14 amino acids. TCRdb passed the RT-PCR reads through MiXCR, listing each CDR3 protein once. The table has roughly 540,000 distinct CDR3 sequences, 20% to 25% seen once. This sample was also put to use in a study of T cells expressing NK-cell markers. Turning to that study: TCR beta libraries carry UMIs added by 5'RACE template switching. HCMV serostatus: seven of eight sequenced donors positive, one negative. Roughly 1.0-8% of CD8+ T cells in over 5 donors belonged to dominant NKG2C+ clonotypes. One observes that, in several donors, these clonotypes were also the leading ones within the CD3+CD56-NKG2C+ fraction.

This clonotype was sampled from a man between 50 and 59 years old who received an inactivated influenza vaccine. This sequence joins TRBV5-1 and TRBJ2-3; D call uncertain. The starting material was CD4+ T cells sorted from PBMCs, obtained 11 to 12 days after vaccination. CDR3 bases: TGCGCCAGCAGCCCGGCCGCTTACACAGATACGCAGTATTTT. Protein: CASSPAAYTDTQYF. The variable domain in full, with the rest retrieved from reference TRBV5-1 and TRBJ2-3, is KAGVTQTPRYLIKTRGQQVTLSCSPISGHRSVSWYQQTPGQGLQFLFEYFSETQRNKGNFPGRFSGRQFSNSRSEMNVSTLELGDSALYLCASSPAAYTDTQYFGPGTRLTVL.